The rows below give T cell receptor beta chains drawn from one sample of a study of cytomegalovirus exposure and HLA in healthy donors. Here immunoSEQ multiplex PCR was the method, and the copy in TCRdb shows in-frame clones only, minus some. The sample includes 150,000 to 190,000 clones, 70% to 85% of them seen just once. Sequencing input: PBMCs. These TCRs come from a woman aged 50 to 65 in good health and CMV-seropositive. Each CDR3 is given with its conserved first and last residue. Fields, in order: V gene, D gene, J gene, clone size, CDR3 DNA, CDR3 protein. D genes are given only for firm matches. For some rows the clone size is stated as once, few or many, or as a class when expanded; others skip it.

>TRBV7-3|NA|TRBJ2-1|NA
TGTGCCAGCAGCTTAGGGGCTAATGAGCAGTTCTTC
CASSLGANEQFF
>TRBV5-8|NA|TRBJ2-7|NA
TGTGCCAGCAGCCAGATAGGAGGAACAGAACGCTACGAGCAGTACTTC
CASSQIGGTERYEQYF
>TRBV5-1|TRBD2|TRBJ2-3|NA
TGCGCCAGCAGCCCGGCTCTAGCGGGGGGGCTTTATACGCAGTATTTT
CASSPALAGGLYTQYF
>TRBV27|TRBD2|TRBJ2-1|NA
TGTGCCAGCAGTCAGGGACTAGCGGGGGGATGGGAGCAGTTCTTC
CASSQGLAGGWEQFF
>TRBV5-1|NA|TRBJ2-1|NA
TGCGCCAGCAGCTTGGCTCTGTCTGAGCAGTTCTTC
CASSLALSEQFF
>TRBV5-6|NA|TRBJ2-3|few
TGTGCCAGCAGCTTGGTGCGGGGAGATACGCAGTATTTT
CASSLVRGDTQYF
>TRBV15|NA|TRBJ2-7|few
TGTGCCACCAGCAGAGTTGTAGCTGCGGGAAACGAGCAGTACTTC
CATSRVVAAGNEQYF
>TRBV4-3|TRBD1|TRBJ2-1|NA
TGCGCCAGCAGCCAAGGGGCCGGGACAGGGGTCAATGAGCAGTTCTTC
CASSQGAGTGVNEQFF
>TRBV10-2|NA|TRBJ1-1|NA
TGCGCCAGCAGTGACTCGGGGAGGGTAGCCACTGAAGCTTTCTTT
CASSDSGRVATEAFF
>TRBV29-1|TRBD1|TRBJ1-2|NA
TGCAGCGTTGAAGTGCATGGGACAGCTAATAACTATGGCTACACCTTC
CSVEVHGTANNYGYTF
>TRBV7-9|TRBD1|TRBJ2-7|NA
TGTGCCAGCAGCCTCCCCTCTGTGGGGACAGGGGGAGGCGAGCAGTACTTC
CASSLPSVGTGGGEQYF
>TRBV7-8|NA|TRBJ2-7|NA
TGTGCCAGCAGCCCAGGGGTTCCCGAGCAGTACTTC
CASSPGVPEQYF
>TRBV6-5|TRBD1|TRBJ1-2|once
TGTGCCAGCAGTTACGGGACAGGGAACTATGGCTACACCTTC
CASSYGTGNYGYTF
>TRBV7-9|TRBD1|TRBJ1-1|NA
TGTTCCAGCAGCGCCTTGGACAGGGAAGAAGCTTTCTTT
CSSSALDREEAFF
>TRBV2|TRBD1|TRBJ1-2|NA
TGTGCCAACCAGCGGGACAGGGACCACTCAAACTATGGCTACACCTTC
CANQRDRDHSNYGYTF
>TRBV6-1|NA|TRBJ1-5|NA
TGTGCCAGCAGTGATTTTCTGGCCGAAATAAATCAGCCCCAGCATTTT
CASSDFLAEINQPQHF
>TRBV28|TRBD1|TRBJ2-7|NA
TGTGCCAGCAGTCAGGGGGTCTACGAGCAGTACTTC
CASSQGVYEQYF
>TRBV2|TRBD2|TRBJ2-3|NA
TGTGCCAGCGGGGCAACTAGCGGGGTGACAGATACGCAGTATTTT
CASGATSGVTDTQYF
>TRBV5-1|TRBD1|TRBJ1-5|NA
TGCGCCAGCAGCCCCGGGACAGGGGGTAGAGATCAGCCCCAGCATTTT
CASSPGTGGRDQPQHF
>TRBV4-1|TRBD2|TRBJ2-1|NA
TGCGCCAGTGGAGCGGGGTCCAATGAGCAGTTCTTC
CASGAGSNEQFF
>TRBV7-9|NA|TRBJ2-3|NA
TGTGCCAGCAGCTGGGACTCGACAGATACGCAGTATTTT
CASSWDSTDTQYF
>TRBV7-9|NA|TRBJ1-2|NA
TGTGCCAGCAGCTACGGACAGACCAGGGGCTACACCTTC
CASSYGQTRGYTF
>TRBV11-3|TRBD1|TRBJ2-1|NA
TGTGCCAGCAGCTTAGGTCTCCGGGACAGCTCCTACAATGAGCAGTTCTTC
CASSLGLRDSSYNEQFF
>TRBV6-4|NA|TRBJ2-2|NA
TGTGCCAGCAGTGCGAACGGGAACGCCGGGGAGCTGTTTTTT
CASSANGNAGELFF
>TRBV4-2|TRBD2|TRBJ2-1|NA
TGTGCCAGCAGCCAACTCAGATCTAGCGGAGACAATGAGCAGTTCTTC
CASSQLRSSGDNEQFF
>TRBV2|NA|TRBJ1-6|NA
TGTGCCAGCAGGAGTTTGGGGGGCTCCTATAATTCACCCCTCCACTTT
CASRSLGGSYNSPLHF
>TRBV4-2|NA|TRBJ2-7|NA
TGTGCCAGCAGCCAAGGAGGGTGGCAGGAGCAGTACTTC
CASSQGGWQEQYF
>TRBV29-1|NA|TRBJ1-2|NA
TGCAGCGTTGAGCAGGGTTGGAGCTATGGCTACACCTTC
CSVEQGWSYGYTF
>TRBV6-5|TRBD1|TRBJ1-6|NA
TGTGCCTCTAGCGGGGACAGGGGGAATTCACCCCTCCACTTT
CASSGDRGNSPLHF
>TRBV9|NA|TRBJ2-1|once
TGTGCCAGCAGCGTGGGTATAAGCGCCCATGAGCAGTTCTTC
CASSVGISAHEQFF
>TRBV7-9|NA|TRBJ2-2|NA
TGTGCCAGCAGCGAGAGAATTTACACCGGGGAGCTGTTTTTT
CASSERIYTGELFF
>TRBV2|TRBD2|TRBJ2-5|NA
TGTGCCAGCAGTGGGACTAGCGGGGGGGCCGGGGAGACCCAGTACTTC
CASSGTSGGAGETQYF
>TRBV15|TRBD1|TRBJ1-6|NA
TGTGCCACCAGCAAACCTGGACAGGGCTATTCACCCCTCCACTTT
CATSKPGQGYSPLHF
>TRBV7-9|NA|TRBJ1-1|NA
TGTGCCAGCAGCCCGGGGTCTGGCGAAGCTTTCTTT
CASSPGSGEAFF
>TRBV9|TRBD2|TRBJ2-3|NA
TGTGCCAGCAGCCCGTCACTAGCGGGGGATGGCACAGATACGCAGTATTTT
CASSPSLAGDGTDTQYF
>TRBV2|NA|TRBJ2-1|NA
TGTGCCAGCAGAGGAGGGGGGGAGCGGCGGTTCTTC
CASRGGGERRFF
>TRBV5-1|TRBD1|TRBJ1-3|few
TGCGCCAGCAGCCCCCGAGACAGGGAAGGCAACACCATATATTTT
CASSPRDREGNTIYF
>TRBV7-9|TRBD1|TRBJ2-2|NA
TGTGCCAGCAGCCCCGGACAGGGTAGTTGGGAGCTGTTTTTT
CASSPGQGSWELFF
>TRBV13|TRBD2|TRBJ2-7|NA
TGTGCCAGCAGCTCCCCCGTTGATGGGGGCGGGGGGCGTCGGGAGCAGTACTTC
CASSSPVDGGGGRREQYF
>TRBV5-1|TRBD2|TRBJ2-1|once
TGCGCCAGCAGCCCAACAGGGACTAGCCCCAGCAATGAGCAGTTCTTC
CASSPTGTSPSNEQFF
>TRBV30|NA|TRBJ2-3|NA
TGTGCCCTCGGGGGAAACACAGATACGCAGTATTTT
CALGGNTDTQYF
>TRBV5-6|TRBD2|TRBJ2-7|NA
TGTGCCAGCAGCTTCTCAAGCGGGGGGATCCCCTACGAGCAGTACTTC
CASSFSSGGIPYEQYF
>TRBV5-4|NA|TRBJ2-7|NA
TGTGCCAGCAGCTACGAGAGCTCCTACGAGCAGTACTTC
CASSYESSYEQYF
>TRBV30|NA|TRBJ2-7|NA
TGTGCCTGGGATTCTGCCGGTAGCTACGAGCAGTACTTC
CAWDSAGSYEQYF
>TRBV19|NA|TRBJ1-1|NA
TGTGCCAGTGGAGGTAGGGGGGGCACTGAAGCTTTCTTT
CASGGRGGTEAFF
>TRBV10-3|NA|TRBJ2-3|once
TGTGCCATCAGTGACCCCGGGACAACCGAAACGTTCCGCCGAGATACGCAGTATTTT
CAISDPGTTETFRRDTQYF
>TRBV11-1|NA|TRBJ2-7|few
TGTGCCAGCAGCTCCCTGACAGGCTCCTACGAGCAGTACTTC
CASSSLTGSYEQYF
>TRBV14|NA|TRBJ1-1|few
TGTGCCAGCAGCCTCTTTCCCCGTACTGAAGCTTTCTTT
CASSLFPRTEAFF
>TRBV21-1|NA|TRBJ1-2|NA
TGTGCCAGCAGCCAAATCCAGGGGGTGAACTATGGCTACACCTTC
CASSQIQGVNYGYTF
>TRBV5-1|NA|TRBJ1-1|NA
TGCGCCAGCAGCTTGAGGGGGGGAGACACTGAAGCTTTCTTT
CASSLRGGDTEAFF
>TRBV4-3|NA|TRBJ2-3|NA
TGCGCCAGCAGCCAAGAAATCTCCTCCTCAGATACGCAGTATTTT
CASSQEISSSDTQYF
>TRBV30|NA|TRBJ2-1|few
TGTGCCTGGATTGGTAGGGGGCGGGAAGGGCAGTTCTTC
CAWIGRGREGQFF
>TRBV5-4|TRBD1|TRBJ2-7|NA
TGTGCCAGCAGCTTGTCGTCGGACAGGGCCTACGAGCAGTACTTC
CASSLSSDRAYEQYF
>TRBV6-1|TRBD1|TRBJ2-2|NA
TGTGCCAGCACCAAAGACAGGGCGAACACCGGGGAGCTGTTTTTT
CASTKDRANTGELFF
>TRBV9|NA|TRBJ1-6|NA
TGTGCCAGCAACGGAGGGTCATATAATTCACCCCTCCACTTT
CASNGGSYNSPLHF